The 25 T cell receptor beta chains listed next were all sequenced from one sample in a study of blood T cell repertoires in COVID-19. Generated by immunoSEQ multiplex PCR, the TCRdb table keeps only in-frame clones and is missing some. This table holds approximately 150,000 clones, approximately 90% found once. The sample was peripheral blood. The receptors stem from a human donor in a cohort sampled during active COVID-19.

The V gene is TRBV7-9, the J gene TRBJ2-7, with 7 bases aligning to TRBD1. This CDR3 spans 15 amino acids. V lost 1 base to trimming and J lost 1 base; unmatched junction nucleotides: 4. Germline V gene sequence: CDR1 SEHNR, CDR2 FQNEAQ (reference sequence). The DNA of the CDR3 is TGTGCCAGCAGCTTAGGTAGACAGGGTTCCTACGAGCAGTACTTC. It codes for CASSLGRQGSYEQYF.

This clone was seen a few times. The chain uses TRBV19 and TRBJ1-1, with D possibly TRBD1 on 5 matching bases. Trimming took off 10 bases at V and 5 bases at J, with 17 bases between the two ends. The germline CDR1 and CDR2 sequences are LNHDA and SQIVND (reference sequence). CDR3 length: 13 residues. In nucleotides, the CDR3 is TGTGCCACCGGTGGGAGGCAGGGAACTGAAGCTTTCTTT. It yields the protein CATGGRQGTEAFF.

The V and J genes are TRBV12-3 or TRBV12-4 and TRBJ1-2; possibly TRBD1 for D (5 bases). The CDR3 loop spans 13 amino acids. The germline V and J ends were trimmed by 2 bases and 6 bases, with 10 bases remaining between them. The CDR3 loop is CASSLSRDNGYTF. CDR3 coding DNA: TGTGCCAGCAGTTTATCCAGGGATAATGGCTACACCTTC.

The V and J genes are TRBV20-1 and TRBJ1-2, with 12 bases that match TRBD1. Germline-derived CDR1 and CDR2 are DFQATT and SNEGSKA (reference sequence). After removal of 3 bases from V and 4 bases from J, the junction contained 6 bases not matched to a gene. The CDR3 is 15 amino acids. DNA of the CDR3: TGCAGTGCTAGTACCGGGACAGGGGGCATCTATGGCTACACCTTC. This sequence encodes CSASTGTGGIYGYTF.

This clone turned up a few times. The gene calls are TRBV6-6 and TRBJ1-5, with TRBD1 matching 7 bases. CDR3 length: 16 amino acids. V lost 2 bases and J lost 2; bases outside the gene matches: 6. From germline, CDR1 is MNHNY and CDR2 SVGAGI (reference sequence). In DNA, the CDR3 is TGTGCCAGCAGTTACCCCAGGGGGGATGGCAATCAGCCCCAGCATTTT. The encoded protein is CASSYPRGDGNQPQHF.

This chain joins TRBV27 and TRBJ1-3; the match to TRBD1 covers 8 bases. The V and J ends lost 6 bases and 0 bases, in that order; junction bases with no gene match: 1. Germline V gene data show CDR1 as MNHEY and CDR2 as SMNVEV (reference sequence). This CDR3 spans 14 amino acids. CDR3 DNA: TGTGCCAGCAGAACAGGGGGCTCTGGAAACACCATATATTTT. This codes for CASRTGGSGNTIYF.

For this clone: The junction does not match germline at one end; this may be a read error. The J gene is TRBJ1-3, the V gene TRBV2; D remains ambiguous. The germline V gene encodes CDR1 SNHLY and CDR2 FYNNEI. The CDR3 is made up of 15 amino acids. The DNA of the CDR3 is TGTGCCAGCAGGCGGGTCTCAACCTCTGAAAACACCATATATTTT. Protein: CASRRVSTSENTIYF. The whole variable domain, remainder taken from reference TRBV2 and TRBJ1-3, is EPEVTQTPSHQVTQMGQEVILRCVPISNHLYFYWYRQILGQKVEFLVSFYNNEISEKSEIFDDQFSVERPDGSNFTLKIRSTKLEDSAMYFCASRRVSTSENTIYFGEGSWLTVV.

The chain recombines TRBV29-1 with TRBJ2-3, with 7 nucleotides matching TRBD1. Losses at the gene ends were 6 bases for V and 2 bases for J; bases not matched to a gene: 8. CDR3 length: 14 amino acids. Germline V CDR1 and CDR2: SQVTM, ANQGSEA. The CDR3 sequence is CSVGRQGYTDTQYF. As DNA, the CDR3 is TGCAGCGTAGGCAGACAGGGCTACACAGATACGCAGTATTTT.

The CDR3 sequence is CASSLYEETGLLTLHF. In nucleotides, the CDR3 is TGTGCCAGCAGTTTATACGAGGAGACAGGTTTGTTGACCCTCCACTTT. The genes are TRBV27 and TRBJ1-6; possibly TRBD1 for D (6 bases). V was trimmed by 1 base and J by 14 bases, leaving 21 bases between them. The germline V gene has CDR1 MNHEY and CDR2 SMNVEV (reference sequence). This CDR3 has 16 residues.

The chain uses TRBV10-3 and TRBJ1-2, with D perhaps TRBD1 (6 bases). In germline, CDR1 is ENHRY, CDR2 SYGVKD. The V and J ends lost 4 bases and 3 bases respectively, with 9 bases between them. The CDR3 totals 13 residues. The CDR3 protein is CAISVAGDYGYTF. The CDR3 DNA reads TGTGCCATCAGTGTAGCAGGGGACTATGGCTACACCTTC.

This chain links TRBV19 with TRBJ2-7; 11 bases are a match to TRBD2. Losses at the gene ends were 6 bases for V and 3 bases for J; bases not matched to a gene: 7. Germline loops: CDR1 LNHDA, CDR2 SQIVND (reference sequence). The CDR3 has 15 amino acids. The CDR3 bases are TGTGCCAGTAGAGAGGGGACTAGCGGCTTCTACGAGCAGTACTTC. It specifies CASREGTSGFYEQYF.

This clone was detected once. The chain combines TRBV5-1 with TRBJ2-7; 9 positions agree with TRBD1. Germline CDR1 and CDR2: SGHRS and YFSETQ. The trim removed 4 bases at V and 6 bases at J, leaving 8 bases unmatched. The CDR3 totals 14 residues. The CDR3 loop is CASSRGTGISEQYF. CDR3 bases: TGCGCCAGCAGCAGAGGGACAGGGATCTCCGAGCAGTACTTC. The whole variable domain, filled in from reference TRBV5-1 and TRBJ2-7, reads KAGVTQTPRYLIKTRGQQVTLSCSPISGHRSVSWYQQTPGQGLQFLFEYFSETQRNKGNFPGRFSGRQFSNSRSEMNVSTLELGDSALYLCASSRGTGISEQYFGPGTRLTVT.

The rearrangement links TRBV19 to TRBJ1-6, with 7 bases lining up with TRBD1. The CDR3 runs 14 residues. The junction had 3 bases not matched to a gene; V was cut back by 3 bases and J by 7 bases. CDR1 LNHDA and CDR2 SQIVND come from the germline V gene (reference sequence). CDR3 nucleotides: TGTGCCAGTAGTATTCCAGGGGGGAATTCACCCCTCCACTTT. This sequence encodes CASSIPGGNSPLHF.

Comment on this clone: A read error is possible here, since a much larger clone lies one base away. The CDR3 loop is CASSLTGNTEAFF. CDR3 DNA sequence: TGTGCCAGCAGCTTGACAGGGAACACTGAAGCTTTCTTT. This sequence joins TRBV25-1 and TRBJ1-1; D may be TRBD1 (6 bases). The CDR3 sequence is 13 residues long. The V end was cut by 6 bases, the J end by 1 base, with 9 bases between. Germline V CDR1 and CDR2: MGHDK, SYGVNS.

This sequence joins TRBV5-1 and TRBJ2-1; 7 bases map to TRBD1. This CDR3 has 16 residues. Losses at the gene ends were 4 bases for V and 2 bases for J; bases not matched to a gene: 9. The V gene's germline CDR1 is SGHRS and CDR2 YFSETQ. Here the CDR3 DNA reads TGCGCCAGCAGCATCATACCCGGGACAGCCTACAATGAGCAGTTCTTC. It codes for CASSIIPGTAYNEQFF.

The chain couples TRBV7-2 to TRBJ2-5, with 11 bases matching TRBD2. Germline-derived CDR1 and CDR2 are SGHTA and FQGNSA. The ends lost 6 bases at V and 2 bases at J; junction bases unmatched: 2. There are 14 residues in the CDR3. The CDR3 DNA reads as TGTGCCAGCAGGCTAGCGGGGGGACAAGAGACCCAGTACTTC. It encodes CASRLAGGQETQYF.

In this sample, this clone turned up once. The rearrangement uses TRBV9 and TRBJ2-3; D is possibly TRBD1 (6 bases). The CDR3 runs to 18 residues. V dropped 0 bases and J dropped 4 bases, with 21 bases sitting between them. Per germline, CDR1 SGDLS and CDR2 YYNGEE. CDR3 in DNA: TGTGCCAGCAGCGTAGAGTCGGGGAACAGGGTGGCTCCAGATACGCAGTATTTT. Translation gives CASSVESGNRVAPDTQYF.

This clone was found a few times. The rearrangement links TRBV3-1 (or the pseudogene TRBV3-2) to TRBJ1-5; 8 bases are shared with TRBD1. Germline V gene lookup returns CDR1 LGHDT and CDR2 YNNKEL (reference sequence). There are 16 residues in the CDR3. Trimming removed 1 base from V and 5 bases from J; junction bases left unmatched: 7. The CDR3 region is CASSQGGTGSHQPQHF. The DNA for the CDR3 is TGTGCCAGCAGCCAAGGAGGGACAGGATCACATCAGCCCCAGCATTTT.

The gene calls are TRBV29-1 and TRBJ1-4; the match to TRBD1 covers 7 bases. V trimming: 7 bases; J trimming: 5 bases; junction bases outside the gene matches: 7. The CDR3 loop spans 13 amino acids. In germline, CDR1 is SQVTM, CDR2 ANQGSEA. The CDR3 DNA follows: TGCAGCGCATCGACAGGGAGCAATGAAAAACTGTTTTTT. It yields the protein CSASTGSNEKLFF. Full variable domain (outside the CDR3, taken from reference TRBV29-1 and TRBJ1-4): SAVISQKPSRDICQRGTSLTIQCQVDSQVTMMFWYRQQPGQSLTLIATANQGSEATYESGFVIDKFPISRPNLTFSTLTVSNMSPEDSSIYLCSASTGSNEKLFFGSGTQLSVL.

V usage is TRBV7-3 and J usage is TRBJ1-2; 9 bases are shared with TRBD1. Germline trimming cut 4 bases from V and 8 bases from J; bases unmatched to any gene: 5. The CDR3 has 13 amino acids. Germline V gene sequence: CDR1 SGHTA, CDR2 FQGTGA. CDR3: CASSSTTGGGYTF. The CDR3 DNA reads as TGTGCCAGCAGCTCCACGACAGGGGGGGGCTACACCTTC.

V usage is TRBV29-1 and J usage is TRBJ2-3; D gene uncertain. The CDR3 sequence is 17 residues long. Germline CDR1 reads SQVTM; CDR2 reads ANQGSEA. V was clipped by 4 bases and J by 6 bases, with 26 bases between them. The CDR3 protein is CSVVLNRKHPITDTQYF. CDR3 DNA: TGCAGCGTTGTACTTAACAGAAAACACCCTATCACGGATACGCAGTATTTT.

This clone came up a few times. The chain employs TRBV2 and TRBJ1-6; D gene uncertain. V was cut by 0 bases and J by 7 bases, with 7 bases left in between. Germline-derived CDR1 and CDR2 are SNHLY and FYNNEI. This CDR3 is 14 amino acids long. Here the CDR3 DNA reads TGTGCCAGCAGTGAAGCGCGCTTAAATTCACCCCTCCACTTT. It yields the protein CASSEARLNSPLHF.

The V and J genes are TRBV5-6 and TRBJ2-7; 7 nucleotides match TRBD1. CDR1 and CDR2 from the germline V gene are SGHDT and YYEEEE. The CDR3 runs to 14 residues. With 4 bases clipped from V and 3 bases from J, the junction kept 7 bases outside the gene matches. CDR3 nucleotides: TGTGCCAGCAGCGGGACCGGGACAGACTACGAGCAGTACTTC. It specifies CASSGTGTDYEQYF.

The V call is TRBV5-8, the J call TRBJ1-2, with 7 bases identical to TRBD1. CDR3 length: 16 amino acids. The V segment lost 2 bases and the J segment 6 bases; nucleotides outside the gene matches: 13. The germline V gene encodes CDR1 SGHTS and CDR2 YDEGEE. DNA of the CDR3: TGTGCCAGCAGCTTAGTGGTCCACCGGGACAGAAATGGCTACACCTTC. It is translated as CASSLVVHRDRNGYTF. The full variable domain, completed using reference TRBV5-8 and TRBJ1-2, is EAGVTQSPTHLIKTRGQQATLRCSPISGHTSVYWYQQALGLGLQFLLWYDEGEERNRGNFPPRFSGRQFPNYSSELNVNALELEDSALYLCASSLVVHRDRNGYTFGSGTRLTVV.

The chain links TRBV29-1 to TRBJ1-1; TRBD1 matches 7 bases. V was pared by 5 bases and J by 7 bases, with 10 bases of the junction left unmatched. Germline V gene data show CDR1 as SQVTM and CDR2 as ANQGSEA. The CDR3 covers 13 residues. CDR3 sequence (DNA): TGCAGCGTTCCCCTGACAGGGCAATTTGAAGCTTTCTTT. Translating gives CSVPLTGQFEAFF.